This T cell receptor beta chain was retrieved from a study of T cell changes during pregnancy in multiple sclerosis (dated by TCRdb to the late 2010s). The study in broad terms: The study looked at changes in the T cell repertoire across pregnancy in women with multiple sclerosis.

The library relied on the immunoSEQ multiplex PCR assay. Imported from immuneACCESS, the table was reduced by TCRdb to in-frame sequences with V and J called. These copies leave out some clones; in studies compared against another copy, an unresolved V gene accounts for under half, and the cause of the remainder is not known. A total of around 67,000 clones appear in this sample, 75% to 90% of them only once. 9% to 9.5% of the sample goes to the ten largest clones. Of note for this clone: No antigen is known for it. No base quality information exists; no much larger clone differs at one position.

This specimen was peripheral blood, taken after pregnancy. The TCR originated in a female donor in good health, enrolled as a control in a pregnancy study.

The DNA sequence reads TGTGCCTGGAGCCCTAGGGACAGGGGGGGCCGGCAGCCCCAGCATTTT. Its coded protein is CAWSPRDRGGRQPQHF. The chain uses TRBV30 and TRBJ1-5; the junction holds 11 bases that match TRBD1. Per the germline V gene (reference sequence), GTSNPN is the CDR1 and SVGIG is the CDR2. The CDR3 starts with the cysteine, ends with the phenylalanine, and has 16 residues. Only the CDR3 region is kept as DNA, spanning 48 bases read in frame from base 1. Trimming accounts for 3 bases at V and 7 bases at J, while the number of junction bases matched to no gene is 11.